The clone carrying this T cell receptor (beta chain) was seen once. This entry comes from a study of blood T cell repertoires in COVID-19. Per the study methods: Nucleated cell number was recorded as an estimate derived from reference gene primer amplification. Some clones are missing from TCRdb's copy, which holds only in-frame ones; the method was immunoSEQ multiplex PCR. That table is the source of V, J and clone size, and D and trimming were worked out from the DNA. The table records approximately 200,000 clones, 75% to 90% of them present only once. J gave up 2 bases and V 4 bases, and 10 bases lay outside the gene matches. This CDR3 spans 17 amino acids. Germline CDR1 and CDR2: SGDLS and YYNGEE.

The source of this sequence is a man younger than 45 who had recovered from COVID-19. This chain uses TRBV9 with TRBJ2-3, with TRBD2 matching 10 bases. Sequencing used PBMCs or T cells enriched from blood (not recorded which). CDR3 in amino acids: CASSTSRSGRATDTQYF. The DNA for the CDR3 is TGTGCCAGCAGCACCTCACGGAGCGGGAGGGCCACAGATACGCAGTATTTT.